This TCR beta chain came from a study of blood T cell repertoires in COVID-19. Study-wide context: Donors in the United States, Italy and Spain gave samples during acute or convalescent COVID-19. PBMCs, B-cell-depleted T cells, or T cells provided the cDNA or gDNA that made up the material.

The CDR3 extends over 12 amino acids. In germline, CDR1 is SGHDT, CDR2 YYEEEE. V was clipped by 7 bases and J by 0 bases, with 6 bases between them. Original analysis: The assay estimated nucleated cells by amplifying reference gene primers. The assay was immunoSEQ multiplex PCR, and TCRdb's table has in-frame clones only and misses some. V, J and clone size are taken as reported in that table, and D and trimming were inferred from the DNA itself. The table has 200,000 to 300,000 clones, about nine tenths seen once. The sequenced sample consisted of peripheral blood. The source of this sequence is an older woman who had recovered from COVID-19. The rearrangement links TRBV5-6 to TRBJ2-3; D is uncertain. CDR3 sequence reads: CASSGSTDTQYF. The CDR3 DNA reads as TGTGCCAGCTCAGGAAGCACAGATACGCAGTATTTT.